This section outlines one TCR beta chain sequence together with its context. The source of the sample is a study of blood T cell repertoires in COVID-19. Study-level background: T cells, B-cell-depleted T cells, or PBMCs supplied cDNA or gDNA.

J gave up 1 base and V 0 bases, and 5 bases lay outside the gene matches. This CDR3 is 17 amino acids long. Germline CDR1 is LGHNA and CDR2 is YNFKEQ. In the original workflow: Amplifying reference gene primers gave estimates of nucleated cell counts. Generated by immunoSEQ multiplex PCR, the TCRdb table keeps only in-frame clones and is missing some. The V and J calls and clone size come from that table; D and trimming were worked out from the DNA. The sample carries over 200,000 clones, 83% recorded once. The rearrangement links TRBV4-2 to TRBJ2-1; TRBD2 matches 8 bases. The receptor was isolated from a woman in her 50s with acute or convalescent COVID-19. The sample was peripheral blood. The CDR3 is CASSQEGRGRSYNEQFF. The CDR3 DNA reads TGTGCCAGCAGCCAAGAGGGACGCGGGAGGTCCTACAATGAGCAGTTCTTC.